This TCR beta chain comes out of a study of glioma-infiltrating T cells. Points from the study as a whole: Gliomas, especially low-grade, showed above-expected tissue-blood divergence; non-neoplastic patients showed below. Tissue and blood shared very few CDR3 sequences.

Many counts were recorded for this clonotype. Its specificity is unknown. Using RNA template, CDR3s of TCR alpha and beta were amplified with iRepertoire arm-PCR. Tissue mRNA or PBMC total RNA, 100-400 ng, went into one-step reverse transcription and amplification. TCRdb redid the calling of the multiplex PCR reads with MiXCR, one entry per CDR3 protein. The table includes about 140,000 distinct CDR3 sequences, approximately 39% detected once. Trimming left V 3 bases short and J 4 bases short, with 18 bases between. The CDR3 is made up of 15 amino acids. Germline loops: CDR1 DFQATT, CDR2 SNEGSKA (reference sequence).

What was sequenced was glioma tissue, nonneoplastic brain tissue, or PBMCs (not recorded which). The receptor was derived from a human donor with low-grade glioma or glioblastoma, undergoing nonglioma brain surgery, or in good health (not recorded which). The chain combines TRBV20-1 with TRBJ1-1, with D maybe TRBD1 (5 bases). The CDR3 nucleotides are TGCAGTGCTAGTAAGGCATTCTTTAGGGGCACTGAAGCTTTCTTT. This codes for CSASKAFFRGTEAFF.